Detailed here is one TCR beta chain. The junction departs from the called germline gene at one end, perhaps through a read error. Germline V gene lookup returns CDR1 SQVTM and CDR2 ANQGSEA. The CDR3 has 13 residues. This record belongs to a study of blood T cell repertoires in COVID-19. In the study overall: The samples span acute and convalescent COVID-19 from the United States, Italy and Spain. PBMCs, B-cell-depleted T cells, or T cells were the source of the cDNA or gDNA that made up the material.

As originally analysed: How many nucleated cells were present was estimated from reference gene primer amplification. Libraries were prepared by immunoSEQ multiplex PCR; TCRdb keeps only in-frame clonotypes and omits some of them. V, J and clone size are taken as reported in that table, and D and trimming were inferred from the DNA itself. Here the sample spans about 170,000 clones, around 72% being singletons. The rearrangement links TRBV29-1 to TRBJ2-5; D is ambiguous. The sequencing input was peripheral blood. This receptor was obtained from a woman aged 80 or over with acute or convalescent COVID-19. DNA for the CDR3: TGCAGCGCCCGGTCGGCTAGAGCAGAGCCCCAGTACTTC. It specifies CSARSARAEPQYF.